Sequencing of this T cell receptor beta chain was carried out in a study of blood T cell repertoires in COVID-19 (dated by TCRdb to 2019 to 2021). With respect to the entire study: Samples from collaborators originated in the United States, Italy and Spain and spanned both the acute and convalescent phases of COVID-19. The sample metadata nearly always contained a de-identified subject ID, COVID-19 status, age in years and sex. Where available, HLA class I and class II types were taken from metadata supplied by the sample provider and were not determined by assay-based typing. The repertoires were made available in a free public database intended to serve as a resource for research on the immune response to SARS-CoV-2. The material from the prospective study consisted of cDNA or gDNA derived from T cells, B-cell-depleted T cells, or PBMCs. Subjects who had been exposed to COVID-19, were actively infected with it, or had recovered from it provided the deeply sampled blood TCRbeta repertoires that made up the dataset. Samples were obtained from the ongoing ImmuneRACE study (first 160 participants) and from 1,254 subjects provided by 6 global collaborators. Overall study results and their limits: Clinical and demographic metadata were provided uncurated, with the amount varying by source and participant.

With regard to this clone: The antigen it binds to is not known. Base qualities were left out, and no much larger clone turns up one base away.

TCRbeta CDR3 regions were amplified from genomic DNA using the immunoSEQ Assay, a bias-controlled multiplex PCR. In the original analysis: Nucleated cell counts per sample were estimated from amplification of reference gene primers within the assay. To quantify the absolute abundance of each unique TCRbeta CDR3 rearrangement, sequence reads were collapsed and filtered. For each sample, productive Simpson clonality was calculated as the square root of Simpson's diversity index over productive rearrangements. Entries here come from immuneACCESS through TCRdb and include only in-frame sequences with V and J called. Some clones fail to appear in such tables; in the studies checked, an unresolved V gene covers under half of the shortfall, and the cause of the remainder is unknown. V, J and clone size were drawn from that table, and D and trimming were deduced from the DNA. Present in this sample are some 150,000 clones, 89% of which were seen just once. Of the sample, roughly 0.8% is held by the ten largest clones.

Counted from cysteine to phenylalanine, this CDR3 has 13 amino acids. The only DNA kept is the CDR3, 39 bases in frame from the first base. Cut back by 1 base and 0 bases, the V and J ends lie 4 bases apart. Participants in the prospective study were enrolled through a virtual design, were aged about 18 to 90 years, and lived in 24 United States geographic areas. In the prospective study, participants were assigned to cohorts based on the clinical history participants reported in a screening survey and a study questionnaire. Recovered participants in ImmuneRACE Cohort 3 were defined by two consecutive negative NP/OP PCR tests, clearance by a healthcare professional, or resolution of symptoms. Mobile phlebotomists in the prospective study collected whole blood, serum and a nasopharyngeal or oropharyngeal swab from every participant. Additional blood draws and questionnaires over an approximately 2-month period could optionally be provided by prospective study participants. Before DNA extraction, blood samples from the prospective study were shipped at room temperature or frozen.

The sample taken for sequencing was PBMCs or T cells enriched from blood (not recorded which). The V gene is TRBV12-3 or TRBV12-4 and the J gene is TRBJ2-7, with no D gene named confidently. The receptor's source is a woman under 30 who had recovered from COVID-19. The nucleotide sequence reads as follows: TGTGCCAGCAGTTTAGGTAGCTCCTACGAGCAGTACTTC. This codes for CASSLGSSYEQYF.